The TCR beta chain under discussion was sequenced for a study of beta chain features in type 1 diabetes. In the study overall: In age, gender and cell yields, patients were similar to healthy donors.

Notes on the study in general: Equally in patients and controls, PCR might preferentially amplify shorter templates. Sequencing used cDNA, and cells with high TCR expression could therefore be over-represented. All four CD4+ subsets of Type 1 diabetes patients contained TCRB CDR3s that were moderately but significantly shorter.

In its sample, this clone was seen a few times. The antigen remains unidentified. Sort purity for all populations was recorded as exceeding 98%. As every portion of the isolated RNA was reverse transcribed, the sequencing read expressed TCRB transcripts. The method was immunoSEQ multiplex PCR; TCRdb's version includes in-frame clones alone and lacks a portion of them. The data show over 150,000 clones, 6.5% to 9.5% seen once. The sample was central memory CD4+ T cells from blood. This TCR was sampled from a woman between 40 and 55 years old with type 1 diabetes.

The CDR3, as DNA: TGTGCCAGCAGCTTACGACAGGGTCCAACTATGAACACTGAAGCTTTCTTT. Translating gives CASSLRQGPTMNTEAFF. The chain uses TRBV7-2 and TRBJ1-1, with 7 nucleotides matching TRBD1. Germline CDR1 is SGHTA and CDR2 is FQGNSA. The CDR3 spans 17 residues. Losses at the gene ends were 2 bases for V and 0 bases for J; bases not matched to a gene: 9.